Below, 21 T cell receptor beta chains from the same sample are listed, as sequenced in a study of T cells in Graves' hyperthyroidism and ophthalmopathy. The TCR beta CDR3 regions underwent amplification using RNA transcripts as the source. The HTBI primer set drove a first-round RT-PCR of the TCR CDR3. TCRdb analysed the multiplex PCR reads with MiXCR anew, one entry per CDR3 protein. Of some 740,000 distinct CDR3 sequences listed, around 13% are singletons. Sequenced: blood. The receptor set was obtained from a woman aged 18-29 years with Graves' hyperthyroidism.

The J gene is TRBJ1-5, the V gene TRBV19; unclear D gene. The V end lost 3 bases, the J end lost 1 base, and 19 bases lay between the germline ends. CDR3 length equals 18 residues. Germline assignment: CDR1 LNHDA and CDR2 SQIVND (reference sequence). The CDR3 DNA reads as TGTGCCAGTAGTATGGGGTTGAAGGGAATCATAAGCAATCAGCCCCAGCATTTT. It is translated as CASSMGLKGIISNQPQHF.

This clonotype was seen many times. The chain couples TRBV28 to TRBJ2-7; TRBD2 matches 7 bases. There are 14 residues in the CDR3. CDR1 MDHEN and CDR2 SYDVKM come from the germline V gene. Losses at the gene ends were 5 bases for V and 3 bases for J; bases not matched to a gene: 7. CDR3 in amino acids: CASSLPSGVYEQYF. The CDR3 region has the DNA TGTGCCAGCAGTCTGCCTAGCGGAGTCTACGAGCAGTACTTC.

This clonotype has more than one count but fewer than ten. This chain joins TRBV2 and TRBJ1-1; no clear D. Trimming left V 3 bases short and J 1 base short, with 6 bases between. CDR3 length: 13 amino acids. Germline assignment: CDR1 SNHLY and CDR2 FYNNEI. CDR3 nucleotide sequence: TGTGCCAGCAGTGAGGCAGGGAACACTGAAGCTTTCTTT. Protein: CASSEAGNTEAFF.

This clonotype has at least ten counts. The chain joins TRBV13 to TRBJ1-2; 9 bases fit TRBD1. The germline V gene encodes CDR1 PRHDT and CDR2 FYEKMQ (reference sequence). CDR3 length: 13 residues. Trimming removed 8 bases from V and 6 bases from J; junction bases left unmatched: 7. In nucleotides, the CDR3 is TGTGCCAGCCCGGACAGGGGCTTGGATGGCTACACCTTC. Protein: CASPDRGLDGYTF.

The chain combines TRBV20-1 with TRBJ1-2; D might be TRBD1 (5 bases). The CDR3 sequence is 12 residues long. The germline V and J ends were trimmed by 4 bases and 3 bases, with 9 bases remaining between them. CDR1 and CDR2 from the germline V gene are DFQATT and SNEGSKA (reference sequence). The CDR3 sequence is CSATGVDYGYTF. The CDR3 DNA reads TGCAGTGCTACGGGGGTGGACTATGGCTACACCTTC.

The J gene is TRBJ1-5, the V gene TRBV7-9; D possibly corresponds to TRBD1 (5 bases). V shed 5 bases and J shed 4 bases, with 18 bases lying between them. The CDR3 totals 16 residues. Germline V lookup: CDR1 SEHNR, CDR2 FQNEAQ (reference sequence). Here the CDR3 DNA reads TGTGCCAGCAGCGCCTCCGGGACCGCGGTTAATCAGCCCCAGCATTTT. This codes for CASSASGTAVNQPQHF.

This clonotype was picked up a small number of times. The chain uses TRBV20-1 and TRBJ2-4; the match to TRBD2 covers 10 bases. V gave up 0 bases and J gave up 6 bases; unmatched junction bases: 14. The CDR3 covers 18 residues. Germline lookup yields CDR1 DFQATT and CDR2 SNEGSKA (reference sequence). For the CDR3, the DNA is TGCAGTGCTAGAGATCATGGAAGCGGGAGGGCCTTCGGAAACATTCAGTACTTC. The encoded protein is CSARDHGSGRAFGNIQYF.

This clonotype was counted between two and nine times. J is TRBJ2-3 and V is TRBV7-9, with no clear D. V was trimmed by 5 bases and J by 2 bases, leaving 17 bases between them. In germline, CDR1 is SEHNR, CDR2 FQNEAQ (reference sequence). The CDR3 spans 16 residues. This CDR3 is CASSPLNPSYTDTQYF. As DNA, the CDR3 is TGTGCCAGCAGCCCCTTAAATCCGAGCTACACAGATACGCAGTATTTT.

This clonotype was counted many times. This chain connects TRBV13 to TRBJ1-1; D gene unclear. V dropped 0 bases and J dropped 11 bases, with 7 bases sitting between them. The CDR3 has 11 residues. CDR1 and CDR2 from the germline V gene are PRHDT and FYEKMQ (reference sequence). The CDR3, as DNA: TGTGCCAGCAGCTTAGGGGGTGGGGCTTTCTTT. It codes for CASSLGGGAFF.

The table lists this clonotype with many counts. V gene TRBV7-2 combines with J gene TRBJ1-2, with a tentative D call TRBD1 (5 bases). This CDR3 has 13 residues. Trimming shortened V by 1 base and J by 4 bases, and 7 bases separated the two germline ends. Germline V gene lookup returns CDR1 SGHTA and CDR2 FQGNSA. CDR3 region: CASSLEGVYGYTF. In DNA, the CDR3 is TGTGCCAGCAGCTTAGAAGGGGTCTATGGCTACACCTTC.

This clonotype was seen at least ten times. This rearrangement joins TRBV20-1 to TRBJ2-7; D could derive from TRBD1 or TRBD2 (5 bases each). V lost 5 bases and J lost 2, with 16 bases in between. There are 14 residues in the CDR3. Germline V lookup: CDR1 DFQATT, CDR2 SNEGSKA (reference sequence). CDR3 DNA: TGCAGTGCTGCAGCCGGGACCGTCGCCTACGAGCAGTACTTC. Translation gives CSAAAGTVAYEQYF.

V is TRBV9 and J is TRBJ2-1, with a tentative D call TRBD2 (6 bases). The germline gives CDR1 SGDLS, CDR2 YYNGEE. This CDR3 is 15 amino acids long. V lost 4 bases and J lost 6, with 17 bases in between. The chain's CDR3 is CASSFVGGRGNEQFF. For the CDR3, the DNA is TGTGCCAGCAGCTTTGTAGGAGGGCGCGGCAATGAGCAGTTCTTC.

In this sample, this clonotype turned up a few times. V usage is TRBV10-3 and J usage is TRBJ1-5; D remains unclear. There are 15 residues in the CDR3. From germline, CDR1 is ENHRY and CDR2 SYGVKD. V was clipped by 2 bases and J by 0 bases, with 8 bases between them. The chain's CDR3 is CAISETGYSNQPQHF. CDR3 sequence (DNA): TGTGCCATCAGTGAGACGGGTTATAGCAATCAGCCCCAGCATTTT.

Of note for this clonotype: A junction end diverges from the germline sequence, so it may reflect a read error. J is TRBJ2-7 and V is TRBV7-2; 9 bases are shared with TRBD2. There are 15 residues in the CDR3. The germline V gene has CDR1 SGHTA and CDR2 FQGNSA. This chain's CDR3 is CACSLEGGRAYEQYF. CDR3 sequence (DNA): TGTGCCTGCAGCTTAGAGGGCGGGAGGGCCTACGAGCAGTACTTC.

This clonotype has only a few counts. The CDR3 end shows no conserved phenylalanine or tryptophan, and so a read error is likely. J is TRBJ1-5 and V is TRBV6-1, with 7 nucleotides matching TRBD1. Unmatched junction bases numbered 4, after V lost 2 bases and J lost 6 bases. The CDR3 consists of 14 residues. Germline-derived CDR1 and CDR2 are MNHNS and SASEGT. This CDR3 reads CASSERGGTQPQHL. The CDR3 nucleotides read TGTGCCAGCAGTGAACGAGGGGGCACTCAGCCCCAGCATCTT.

Many counts were recorded for this clonotype. V gene TRBV18 combines with J gene TRBJ2-6, with D possibly TRBD1 on 6 matching bases. The V gene's germline CDR1 is KGHSH and CDR2 LQKENI. The CDR3 consists of 15 residues. Trimming left V 3 bases short and J 2 bases short, with 8 bases between. The CDR3 sequence is CASSPSGAGANVLTF. CDR3 bases: TGTGCCAGCTCACCGTCAGGGGCTGGGGCCAACGTCCTGACTTTC.

The chain couples TRBV11-1 to TRBJ2-1; D possibly corresponds to TRBD1 (6 bases). Judging by the DNA end, TRBJ2-7 fits better; the J call may be wrong. The germline V gene has CDR1 SGHAT and CDR2 FQDESV (reference sequence). This CDR3 is built from 14 residues. The CDR3 bases are TGTGCCAGCAGCCTAACAGGGACCTACAATGAGCAGTACTTC. It yields the protein CASSLTGTYNEQYF.

There are many counts of this clonotype. The chain recombines TRBV2 with TRBJ2-7; maybe TRBD2 (6 bases). This CDR3 is built from 15 residues. Trimming cost V 7 bases and J 5 bases, with 21 bases left between them. Looked up from germline, CDR1 is SNHLY and CDR2 is FYNNEI. The CDR3 spells CASTLGLSLAHEQYF. CDR3 nucleotide sequence: TGTGCCAGCACCCTGGGACTCTCCCTGGCCCACGAGCAGTACTTC.

There are many counts of this clonotype. The chain combines TRBV27 with TRBJ2-7; TRBD2 matches at 10 bases. V trimming: 2 bases; J trimming: 2 bases; junction bases outside the gene matches: 18. The V gene's germline CDR1 is MNHEY and CDR2 SMNVEV (reference sequence). The CDR3 runs 20 residues. The CDR3 loop reads CASSLTGTVLLGTSAYEQYF. CDR3 coding DNA: TGTGCCAGCAGTTTAACTGGCACAGTCCTATTAGGGACTAGCGCCTACGAGCAGTACTTC.

There are many counts of this clonotype. The J gene is TRBJ2-1, the V gene TRBV20-1; 7 nucleotides match TRBD2. The trim removed 0 bases at V and 4 bases at J, leaving 6 bases unmatched. Germline V gene lookup returns CDR1 DFQATT and CDR2 SNEGSKA (reference sequence). This CDR3 comprises 15 residues. The CDR3 spells CSARDPSGPYNEQFF. The CDR3 region has the DNA TGCAGTGCTAGAGATCCTAGCGGCCCTTACAATGAGCAGTTCTTC.

V gene TRBV6-1 combines with J gene TRBJ2-3; 11 bases are a match to TRBD2. CDR3 size: 16 residues. V was clipped by 2 bases and J by 4 bases; unmatched bases: 5. Germline V gene sequence: CDR1 MNHNS, CDR2 SASEGT. The CDR3, as DNA: TGTGCCAGCAGTGAAAAACTAGCGGGAGCGGCAGATACGCAGTATTTT. It specifies CASSEKLAGAADTQYF.